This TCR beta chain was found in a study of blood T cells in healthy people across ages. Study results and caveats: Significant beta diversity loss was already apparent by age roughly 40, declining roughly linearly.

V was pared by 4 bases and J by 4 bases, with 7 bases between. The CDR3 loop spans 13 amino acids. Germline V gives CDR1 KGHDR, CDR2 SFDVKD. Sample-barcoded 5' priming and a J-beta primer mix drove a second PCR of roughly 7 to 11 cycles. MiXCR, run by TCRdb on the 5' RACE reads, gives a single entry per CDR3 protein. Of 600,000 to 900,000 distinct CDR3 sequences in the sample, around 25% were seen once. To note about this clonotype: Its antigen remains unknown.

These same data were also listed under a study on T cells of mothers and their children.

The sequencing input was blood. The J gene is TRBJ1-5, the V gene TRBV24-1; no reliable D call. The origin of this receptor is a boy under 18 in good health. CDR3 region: CATSDWGNQPQHF. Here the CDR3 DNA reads TGTGCCACCAGTGACTGGGGAAATCAGCCCCAGCATTTT.